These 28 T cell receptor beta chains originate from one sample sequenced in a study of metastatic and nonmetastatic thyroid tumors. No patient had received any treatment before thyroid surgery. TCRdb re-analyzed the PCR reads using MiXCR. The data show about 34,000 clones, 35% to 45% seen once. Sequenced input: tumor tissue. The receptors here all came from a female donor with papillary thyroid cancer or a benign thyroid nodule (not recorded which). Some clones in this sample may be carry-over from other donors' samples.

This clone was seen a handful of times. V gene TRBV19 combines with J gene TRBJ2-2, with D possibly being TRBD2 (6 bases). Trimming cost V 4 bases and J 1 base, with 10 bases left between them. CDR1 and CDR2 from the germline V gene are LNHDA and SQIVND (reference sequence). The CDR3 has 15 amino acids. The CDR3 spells CASSTLALNTGELFF. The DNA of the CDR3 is TGTGCCAGTAGTACCCTAGCGCTGAACACCGGGGAGCTGTTTTTT.

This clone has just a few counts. In DNA, the CDR3 is TGTGCCAGCCTGCTATTCGGGGCAGCTCATCAGCCCCAGCATTTT. Protein sequence: CASLLFGAAHQPQHF. The chain couples TRBV6-1 to TRBJ1-5, with D possibly TRBD1 on 5 matching bases. Trimming pared 8 bases from V and 5 bases from J, leaving 19 bases between. The germline V gene has CDR1 MNHNS and CDR2 SASEGT. The length of the CDR3 is 15 residues.

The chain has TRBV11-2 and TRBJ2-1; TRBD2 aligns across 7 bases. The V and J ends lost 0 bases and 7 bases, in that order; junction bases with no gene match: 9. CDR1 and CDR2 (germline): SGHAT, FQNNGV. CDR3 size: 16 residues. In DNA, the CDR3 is TGTGCCAGCAGCTTAGAGGGGGGGAGGGCCCGGAATGAGCAGTTCTTC. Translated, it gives CASSLEGGRARNEQFF.

The CDR3 DNA sequence: TGTGCCAGCAGTTACGTCGCGGGATCTGGTGCCGAGCAGTACTTC. Translating it yields CASSYVAGSGAEQYF. The gene calls are TRBV6-2 or TRBV6-3 and TRBJ2-7; a possible D gene is TRBD2 (6 bases). Trimming took off 2 bases at V and 6 bases at J, with 17 bases between the two ends. This CDR3 contains 15 residues. Germline CDR1 reads MNHEY; CDR2 reads SVGEGT.

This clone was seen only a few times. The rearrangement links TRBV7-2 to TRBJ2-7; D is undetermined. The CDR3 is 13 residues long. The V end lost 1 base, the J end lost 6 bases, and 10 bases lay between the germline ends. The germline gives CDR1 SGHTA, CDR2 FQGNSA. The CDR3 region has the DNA TGTGCCAGCAGCTTAGATTGGAATGGCGAGCAGTACTTC. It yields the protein CASSLDWNGEQYF.

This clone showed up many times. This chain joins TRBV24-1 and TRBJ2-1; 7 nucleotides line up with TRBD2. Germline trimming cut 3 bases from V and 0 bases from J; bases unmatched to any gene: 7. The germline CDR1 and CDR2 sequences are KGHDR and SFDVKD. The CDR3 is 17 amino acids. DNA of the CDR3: TGTGCCACCAGTGATATTAGGGGCGGGAGCTCCTACAATGAGCAGTTCTTC. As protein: CATSDIRGGSSYNEQFF.

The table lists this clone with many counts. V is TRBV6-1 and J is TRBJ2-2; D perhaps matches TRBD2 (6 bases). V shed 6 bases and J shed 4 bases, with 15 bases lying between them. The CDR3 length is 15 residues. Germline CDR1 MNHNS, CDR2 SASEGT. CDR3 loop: CASSLFRTITGELFF. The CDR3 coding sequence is TGTGCCAGCAGCCTCTTTCGGACTATCACCGGGGAGCTGTTTTTT.

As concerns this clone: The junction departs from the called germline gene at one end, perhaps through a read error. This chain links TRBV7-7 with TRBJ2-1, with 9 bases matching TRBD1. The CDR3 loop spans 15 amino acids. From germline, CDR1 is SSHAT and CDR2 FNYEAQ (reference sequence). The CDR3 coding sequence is TGTGCTAGCAGCCCGGGGAGGACAGGGGCTAATGAGCAGTTCTTC. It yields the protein CASSPGRTGANEQFF.

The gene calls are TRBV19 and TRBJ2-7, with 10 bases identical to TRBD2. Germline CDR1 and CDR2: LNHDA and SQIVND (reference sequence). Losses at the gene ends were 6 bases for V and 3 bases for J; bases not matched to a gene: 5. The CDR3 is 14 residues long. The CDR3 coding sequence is TGTGCCAGTAGGGCTAGCGGGGGTAGCTACGAGCAGTACTTC. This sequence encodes CASRASGGSYEQYF.

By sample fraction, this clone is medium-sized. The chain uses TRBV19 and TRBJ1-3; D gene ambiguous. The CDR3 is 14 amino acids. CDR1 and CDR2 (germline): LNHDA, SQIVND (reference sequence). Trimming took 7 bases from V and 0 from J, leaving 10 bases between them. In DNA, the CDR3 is TGTGCCAGTACCAGAACAGACTCTGGAAACACCATATATTTT. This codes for CASTRTDSGNTIYF.

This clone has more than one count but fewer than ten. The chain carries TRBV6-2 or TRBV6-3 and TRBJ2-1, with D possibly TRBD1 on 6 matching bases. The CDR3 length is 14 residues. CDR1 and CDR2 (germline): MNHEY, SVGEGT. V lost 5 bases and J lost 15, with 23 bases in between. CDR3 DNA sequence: TGTGCCAGCAGTCCGGGACAATTGCAACCGTTGGGGTTCTTC. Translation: CASSPGQLQPLGFF.

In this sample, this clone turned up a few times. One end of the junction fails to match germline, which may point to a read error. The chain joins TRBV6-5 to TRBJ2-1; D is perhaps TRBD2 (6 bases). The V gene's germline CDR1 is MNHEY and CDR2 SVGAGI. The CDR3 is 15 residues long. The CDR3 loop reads CAGSSDGSRYNEQFF. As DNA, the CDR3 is TGTGCCGGCAGTTCAGACGGGAGCCGATACAATGAGCAGTTCTTC.

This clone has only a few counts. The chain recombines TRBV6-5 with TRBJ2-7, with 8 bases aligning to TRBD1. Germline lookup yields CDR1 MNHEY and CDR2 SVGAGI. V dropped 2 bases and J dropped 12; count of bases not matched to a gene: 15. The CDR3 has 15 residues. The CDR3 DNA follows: TGTGCCAGCAGTTACGAGTCCGTAGCAGGGGGCGGATCGTACTTC. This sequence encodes CASSYESVAGGGSYF.

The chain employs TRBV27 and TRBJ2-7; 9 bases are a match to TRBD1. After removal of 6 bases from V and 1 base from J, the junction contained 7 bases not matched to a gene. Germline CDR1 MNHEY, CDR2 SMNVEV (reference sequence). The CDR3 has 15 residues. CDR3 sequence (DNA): TGTGCCAGCAGCAGTCCGGGACAGGGTTCCTACGAGCAGTACTTC. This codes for CASSSPGQGSYEQYF.

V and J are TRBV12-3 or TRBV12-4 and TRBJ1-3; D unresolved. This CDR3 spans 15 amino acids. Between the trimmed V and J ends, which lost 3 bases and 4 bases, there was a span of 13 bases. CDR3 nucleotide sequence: TGTGCCAGCAGTTTGGCGGATTTGTTAGGAAACACCATATATTTT. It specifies CASSLADLLGNTIYF.

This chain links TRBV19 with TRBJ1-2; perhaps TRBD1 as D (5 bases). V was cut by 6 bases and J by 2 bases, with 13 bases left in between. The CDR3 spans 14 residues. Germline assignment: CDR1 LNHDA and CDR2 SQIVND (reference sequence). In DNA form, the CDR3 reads TGTGCCAGTAGGCCGACAGACGTAAACTATGGCTACACCTTC. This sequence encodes CASRPTDVNYGYTF.

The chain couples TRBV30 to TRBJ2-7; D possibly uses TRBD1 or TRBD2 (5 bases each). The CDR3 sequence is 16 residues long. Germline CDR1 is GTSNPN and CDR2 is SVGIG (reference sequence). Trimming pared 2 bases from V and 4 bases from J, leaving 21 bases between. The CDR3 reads CAWSPFTGPPDYEQYF. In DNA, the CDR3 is TGTGCCTGGAGTCCTTTTACGGGGCCGCCGGATTACGAGCAGTACTTC.

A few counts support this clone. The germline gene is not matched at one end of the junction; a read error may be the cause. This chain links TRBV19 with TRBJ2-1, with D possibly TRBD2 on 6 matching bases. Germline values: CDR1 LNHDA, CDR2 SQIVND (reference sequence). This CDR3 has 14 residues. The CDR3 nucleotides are TGTGCCATTAGTATGGGGGGCTCCTACAATGAGCAGTTCTTC. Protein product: CAISMGGSYNEQFF.

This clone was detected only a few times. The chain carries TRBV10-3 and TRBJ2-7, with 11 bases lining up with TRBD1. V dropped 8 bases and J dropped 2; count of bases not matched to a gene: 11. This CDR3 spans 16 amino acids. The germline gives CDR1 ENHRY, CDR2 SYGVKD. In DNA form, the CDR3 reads TGTGCCATCCAGAGGGAAATGGGACAGGGGGCCTACGAGCAGTACTTC. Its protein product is CAIQREMGQGAYEQYF.

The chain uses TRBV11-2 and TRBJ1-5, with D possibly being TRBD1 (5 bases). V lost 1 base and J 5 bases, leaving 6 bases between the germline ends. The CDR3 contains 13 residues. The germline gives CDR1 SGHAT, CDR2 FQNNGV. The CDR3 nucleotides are TGTGCCAGCAGCTTAGTAGGGGATCAGCCCCAGCATTTT. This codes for CASSLVGDQPQHF. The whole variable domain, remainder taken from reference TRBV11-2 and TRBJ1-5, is EAGVAQSPRYKIIEKRQSVAFWCNPISGHATLYWYQQILGQGPKLLIQFQNNGVVDDSQLPKDRFSAERLKGVDSTLKIQPAKLEDSAVYLCASSLVGDQPQHFGDGTRLSIL.

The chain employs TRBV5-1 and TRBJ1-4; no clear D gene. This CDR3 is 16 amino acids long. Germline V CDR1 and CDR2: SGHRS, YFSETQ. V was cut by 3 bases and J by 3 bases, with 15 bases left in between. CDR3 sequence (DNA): TGCGCCAGCAGCTCCAATGTGGGCCTGGCTAATGAAAAACTGTTTTTT. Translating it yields CASSSNVGLANEKLFF. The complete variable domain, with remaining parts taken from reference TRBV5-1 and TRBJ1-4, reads KAGVTQTPRYLIKTRGQQVTLSCSPISGHRSVSWYQQTPGQGLQFLFEYFSETQRNKGNFPGRFSGRQFSNSRSEMNVSTLELGDSALYLCASSSNVGLANEKLFFGSGTQLSVL.

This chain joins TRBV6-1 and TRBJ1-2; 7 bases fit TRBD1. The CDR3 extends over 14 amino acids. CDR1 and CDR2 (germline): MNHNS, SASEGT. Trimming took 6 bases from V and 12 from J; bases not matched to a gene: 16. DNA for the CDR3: TGTGCCAGCAGCTCCCGAGGGGGCCAAGCGAGTCACACCTTC. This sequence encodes CASSSRGGQASHTF.

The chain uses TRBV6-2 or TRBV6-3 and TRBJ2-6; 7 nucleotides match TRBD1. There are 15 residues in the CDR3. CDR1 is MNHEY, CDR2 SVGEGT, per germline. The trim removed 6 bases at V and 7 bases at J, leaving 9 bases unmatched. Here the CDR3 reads CASSQQGSAANVLTF. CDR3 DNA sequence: TGTGCCAGCAGCCAACAGGGGAGCGCCGCCAACGTCCTGACTTTC.

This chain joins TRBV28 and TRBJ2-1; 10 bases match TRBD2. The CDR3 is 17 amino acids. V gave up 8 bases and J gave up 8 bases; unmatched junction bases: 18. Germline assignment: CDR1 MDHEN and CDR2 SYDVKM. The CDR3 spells CASLPLSGRPLSDEQFF. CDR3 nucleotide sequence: TGTGCCAGCCTCCCCCTTAGCGGGAGGCCTCTTTCCGATGAGCAGTTCTTC.

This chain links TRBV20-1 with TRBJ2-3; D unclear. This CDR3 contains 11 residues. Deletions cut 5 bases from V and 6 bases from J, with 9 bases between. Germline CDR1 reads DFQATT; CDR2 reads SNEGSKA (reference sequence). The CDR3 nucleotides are TGCAGTGCTCCAAAATCGGATACGCAGTATTTT. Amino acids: CSAPKSDTQYF.

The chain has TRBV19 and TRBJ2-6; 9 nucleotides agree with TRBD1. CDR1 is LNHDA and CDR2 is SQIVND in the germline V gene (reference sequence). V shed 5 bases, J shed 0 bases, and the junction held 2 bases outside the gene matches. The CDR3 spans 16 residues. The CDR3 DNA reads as TGTGCCAGTAGTCCGGGACAGGGCTCTGGGGCCAACGTCCTGACTTTC. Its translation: CASSPGQGSGANVLTF.

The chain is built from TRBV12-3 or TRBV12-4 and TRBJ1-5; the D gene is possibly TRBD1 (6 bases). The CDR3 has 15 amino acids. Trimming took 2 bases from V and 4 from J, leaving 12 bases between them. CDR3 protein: CASSLSLGGNQPQHF. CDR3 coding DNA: TGTGCCAGCAGTTTAAGTTTAGGGGGGAATCAGCCCCAGCATTTT.

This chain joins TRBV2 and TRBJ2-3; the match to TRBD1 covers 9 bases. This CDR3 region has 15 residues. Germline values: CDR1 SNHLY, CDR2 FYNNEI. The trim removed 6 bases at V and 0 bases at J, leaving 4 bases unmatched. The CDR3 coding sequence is TGTGCCAGCAGAGGACAGGGGTATAGCACAGATACGCAGTATTTT. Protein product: CASRGQGYSTDTQYF.